This T cell receptor (beta chain) is from a study of shared clonotypes between healthy human individuals. This CDR3 comprises 15 residues. The V gene lost 6 bases and the J gene lost 2 bases, with 17 bases spanning the gap. Germline CDR1 MDHEN, CDR2 SYDVKM. Assay: immunoSEQ multiplex PCR; the TCRdb copy retains only in-frame clones and omits some. The sample lists hundreds of thousands of clones, about four fifths occurring once. The clonotype comes from a woman in her 40s in good health. Some clones in this sample may be carry-over from other donors' samples. Material for sequencing was PBMCs. This chain uses TRBV28 with TRBJ2-7, with D maybe TRBD2 (7 bases). This CDR3 reads CASSVGGGAPYEQYF. CDR3 DNA: TGTGCCAGCAGCGTGGGTGGGGGGGCCCCCTACGAGCAGTACTTC.